This T cell receptor beta chain was sequenced during a study of blood T cell repertoires in COVID-19. Overall study context: Spain, Italy and the United States supplied samples that represented acute and convalescent COVID-19. T cells, B-cell-depleted T cells, or PBMCs provided the cDNA or gDNA that served as material.

Trimming cost V 2 bases and J 7 bases; bases outside gene matches: 8. CDR1 and CDR2 (germline): SGDLS, YYNGEE. This CDR3 comprises 15 residues. Profiling relied on immunoSEQ multiplex PCR, and the TCRdb table lists in-frame clones only, not all of them. The top ten clones hold approximately 8.8% of a sample with about 68,000 clones, approximately 84% of them seen once. The sample was peripheral blood. This chain uses TRBV9 with TRBJ2-1; 8 bases are shared with TRBD1. The source of this sequence is a man in his fifties with active COVID-19. The CDR3 spells CASSVEDRGLNEQFF. CDR3 nucleotide sequence: TGTGCCAGCAGCGTGGAAGACAGGGGATTAAATGAGCAGTTCTTC.